This is a list of T cell receptor beta chains from one sample in a study of OX40 agonist ivuxolimab in advanced cancers. Assay used: immunoSEQ multiplex PCR; TCRdb lists only in-frame clones, some missing. The table records 66,000 or so clones, roughly four fifths of them present only once. The sequencing used CD4+ or CD8+ T cells sorted from blood, collected in a trial of the OX40 agonist ivuxolimab. These receptors were taken from an adult with an advanced solid tumor such as melanoma, head and neck, liver or kidney cancer. CDR3s include the opening cysteine and the closing phenylalanine or tryptophan. The order of the fields is D gene, CDR3 length, clone size, J gene, V gene, CDR3 DNA, CDR3 protein. The D gene is left open where the match is weak. Only part of the rows carry a size: once, few, many, or a class if the clone is expanded.

TRBD2 15 NA TRBJ2-1 TRBV5-4 TGTGCCAGCAGAGCTAGCGGGAGCGTCTCTCGCGAGCAGTTCTTC CASRASGSVSREQFF
TRBD1 14 NA TRBJ2-2 TRBV19 TGTGCCAGTAGGCGACAGGGAGACACCGGGGAGCTGTTTTTT CASRRQGDTGELFF
TRBD2 16 NA TRBJ2-1 TRBV7-8 TGTGCCAGCGGGACTAGCGGGGGGGCCTCCTACAATGAGCAGTTCTTC CASGTSGGASYNEQFF
NA 15 NA TRBJ2-1 TRBV2 TGTGCCAGCATCGAGTGGGCTAGCACCAACAATGAGCAGTTCTTC CASIEWASTNNEQFF
NA 14 once TRBJ1-1 TRBV4-1 TGCGCCAGCAGCCAAGAAGAGACGAACACTGAAGCTTTCTTT CASSQEETNTEAFF
TRBD1 17 NA TRBJ1-4 TRBV6-1 TGTGCCAGCAGTGAAGTAGCTGGGACAGGGGGGAATGAAAAACTGTTTTTT CASSEVAGTGGNEKLFF
NA 18 NA TRBJ2-2 TRBV4-1 TGCGCCAGCAGCCCGAGGGCGGGGACTCCATCGAACACCGGGGAGCTGTTTTTT CASSPRAGTPSNTGELFF
TRBD1 16 NA TRBJ2-7 TRBV5-1 TGCGCCAGCAGCTCGGGCGGGGACAGGGGGCTGAACGAGCAGTACTTC CASSSGGDRGLNEQYF
NA 11 NA TRBJ2-5 TRBV30 TGTGCCTGGAGTGTCGGGGAGACCCAGTACTTC CAWSVGETQYF
NA 14 NA TRBJ2-4 TRBV30 TGTGCCTGGAGTGTAGGAGGGCTGGGGAACATTCAGTACTTC CAWSVGGLGNIQYF
NA 13 few TRBJ1-5 TRBV10-3 TGTGCCACTAGTAGGGACACCGGATCGACCCAGCATTTT CATSRDTGSTQHF
NA 13 NA TRBJ1-1 TRBV7-8 TGTGCCAGCAGCTTAAACTCCGACACTGAAGCTTTCTTT CASSLNSDTEAFF
NA 15 NA TRBJ2-1 TRBV12-2 TGTGCAAGTCGCTTAACCTGGAACAGCATGAGTGAGCAGTTCTTC CASRLTWNSMSEQFF
NA 16 once TRBJ2-7 TRBV5-1 TGCGCCAGCAGCTTCCTCCCCACGACAGGAGCCTACGAGCAGTACTTC CASSFLPTTGAYEQYF
NA 16 NA TRBJ1-1 TRBV4-1 TGCGCCAGCAGCCAAGATCCCCCAGGGCTGCTGTTTGAAGCTTTCTTT CASSQDPPGLLFEAFF
NA 13 NA TRBJ1-2 TRBV30 TGTGCCTGGAGTGGGGATTATAACTATGGCTACACCTTC CAWSGDYNYGYTF
TRBD1 15 NA TRBJ1-2 TRBV2 TGTGCCAGCAGCCGGGACTTGGACAGGTCCTATGGCTACACCTTC CASSRDLDRSYGYTF
NA 15 NA TRBJ2-4 TRBV5-4 TGTGCCAGCAGCGGCCAGAGGGGTGTCAAAAACATTCAGTACTTC CASSGQRGVKNIQYF
NA 12 few TRBJ1-2 TRBV30 TGTGCCTGGGGGGCAGGAGGCGTTGGCTACACCTTC CAWGAGGVGYTF
NA 13 few TRBJ1-3 TRBV6-5 TGTGCCAGCAGGGACAGCTCTGGAAACACCATATATTTT CASRDSSGNTIYF
NA 17 NA TRBJ1-4 TRBV4-2 TGTGCCAGCAGTCCAAGTTATACCCGGACAGTGGCAGAAAAACTGTTTTTT CASSPSYTRTVAEKLFF
NA 16 NA TRBJ1-2 TRBV7-3 TGTGCCAGCAGCTTAACGCGGTCAGGGGTAAACTATGGCTACACCTTC CASSLTRSGVNYGYTF
NA 13 NA TRBJ1-1 TRBV7-3 TGTGCCAGCAGCATTAAATGGGACACTGAAGCTTTCTTT CASSIKWDTEAFF
NA 11 NA TRBJ1-1 TRBV28 TGTGCCAGCACCCATACAGGGGAAGCTTTCTTT CASTHTGEAFF
TRBD2 16 NA TRBJ2-5 TRBV5-4 TGTGCCAGCAGCCCTATGGGACTAGCGGGACAAGAGACCCAGTACTTC CASSPMGLAGQETQYF
NA 17 NA TRBJ2-3 TRBV7-3 TGTGCCAGCAGCTTAAACGCGGGCTCGATCCAGGCAGATACGCAGTATTTT CASSLNAGSIQADTQYF
NA 12 NA TRBJ2-1 TRBV28 TGTGCCAGCAGTTTATGGATCAATGAGCAGTTCTTC CASSLWINEQFF
NA 14 once TRBJ2-7 TRBV18 TGTGCCAGCTCACCAAGGCAGGGAGTCTACGAGCAGTACTTC CASSPRQGVYEQYF
NA 14 NA TRBJ2-3 TRBV2 TGTGCCAGCAGCGCGGGACTCAACACAGATACGCAGTATTTT CASSAGLNTDTQYF
NA 14 NA TRBJ2-2 TRBV27 TGTGCCAGCAGCTTGGGGCAGGTTAACGGGGAGCTGTTTTTT CASSLGQVNGELFF
NA 16 few TRBJ2-7 TRBV6-1 TGTGCCAGCACTGATACTCGGGAAGGGGTGGCCTACGAGCAGTACTTC CASTDTREGVAYEQYF
TRBD2 17 NA TRBJ2-1 TRBV5-4 TGTGCCAGCAGCTTCCTGGTCGGCGGGAGGACTCGCGATGAGCAGTTCTTC CASSFLVGGRTRDEQFF
NA 12 NA TRBJ2-7 TRBV29-1 TGCAGTGCCGAATCCGCGGCCTACGAGCAGTACTTC CSAESAAYEQYF
NA 13 NA TRBJ2-5 TRBV6-5 TGTGCCTCCTTAAAAGGGACTGAAGAGACCCAGTACTTC CASLKGTEETQYF
TRBD2 14 NA TRBJ2-5 TRBV10-3 TGTGCCATCAGTGGGGGACTAGCGGGAGAGACCCAGTACTTC CAISGGLAGETQYF
NA 17 NA TRBJ2-4 TRBV14 TGTGCCAGCAGCCTCGAATCCTGGGGGACCAGGAAAAACATTCAGTACTTC CASSLESWGTRKNIQYF
NA 15 NA TRBJ2-7 TRBV6-5 TGTGCCAGCAGTTACTCTTTGCTTCGCGGGGACGAGCAGTACTTC CASSYSLLRGDEQYF
NA 12 NA TRBJ2-2 TRBV6-6 TGTGCCAGCAGTCGGGGCACCGGGGAGCTGTTTTTT CASSRGTGELFF
TRBD1 17 NA TRBJ2-6 TRBV27 TGTGCCAGCAGTTGGACAGGGTCCGGCTCTGGGGCCAACGTCCTGACTTTC CASSWTGSGSGANVLTF
TRBD1 17 NA TRBJ1-4 TRBV5-1 TGCGCCAGCAGCTTGACGGGACAGGTAGCAACTAATGAAAAACTGTTTTTT CASSLTGQVATNEKLFF
TRBD1 16 NA TRBJ1-1 TRBV6-6 TGTGCCAGCAGTCAAAACTTAAACAGGGGGCAAGCGGAAGCTTTCTTT CASSQNLNRGQAEAFF
NA 12 NA TRBJ2-7 TRBV6-1 TGTGCCAGCAGTCGCAGTCTCTACGAGCAGTACTTC CASSRSLYEQYF
NA 13 NA TRBJ1-5 TRBV7-9 TGTGCCAGCAGCTTCCACACGGATCAGCCCCAGCATTTT CASSFHTDQPQHF
NA 17 few TRBJ2-2 TRBV5-1 TGCGCCAGCAGCTTGGCGGACACCGAACCGAACACCGGGGAGCTGTTTTTT CASSLADTEPNTGELFF
TRBD1 15 few TRBJ2-7 TRBV9 TGTGCCAGCAGCGTGAAGACAGGGGGGAGCGACGAGCAGTACTTC CASSVKTGGSDEQYF
NA 15 NA TRBJ2-5 TRBV28 TGTGCCAGCAGTTTAGGGCTGGACCTTACGGAGACCCAGTACTTC CASSLGLDLTETQYF
TRBD1 13 NA TRBJ1-1 TRBV19 TGTGCCAGTAGTACCTCCAGGGGGACTGAAGCTTTCTTT CASSTSRGTEAFF
NA 15 NA TRBJ2-7 TRBV11-1 TGTGCCAGCAGCTTAGTGGTGGGAATAAGCTACGAGCAGTACTTC CASSLVVGISYEQYF
NA 15 few TRBJ2-6 TRBV18 TGTGCCAGCTCACCACCCCCGTCTGGGGCCAACGTCCTGACTTTC CASSPPPSGANVLTF
TRBD1 17 NA TRBJ2-7 TRBV5-1 TGCGCCAGCAGCTGGACCCCCACAGGGGTGCCCCCCTACGAGCAGTACTTC CASSWTPTGVPPYEQYF
NA 14 NA TRBJ1-2 TRBV7-8 TGTGCCAGCAGCACCACACGGGGGGCGTATGGCTACACCTTC CASSTTRGAYGYTF
NA 11 NA TRBJ2-7 TRBV7-9 TGTGCCAGCAGCTTAACCTACGAGCAGTACTTC CASSLTYEQYF